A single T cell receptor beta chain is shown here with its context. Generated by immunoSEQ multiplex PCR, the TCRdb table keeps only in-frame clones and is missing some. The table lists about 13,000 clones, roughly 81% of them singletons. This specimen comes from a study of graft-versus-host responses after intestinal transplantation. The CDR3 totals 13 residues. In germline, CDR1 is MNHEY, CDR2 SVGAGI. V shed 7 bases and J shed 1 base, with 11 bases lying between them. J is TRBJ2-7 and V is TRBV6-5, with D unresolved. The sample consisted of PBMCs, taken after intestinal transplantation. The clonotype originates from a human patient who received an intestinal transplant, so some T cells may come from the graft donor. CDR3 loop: CASTPDGSYEQYF. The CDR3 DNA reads TGTGCCAGCACCCCCGACGGATCCTACGAGCAGTACTTC.